A single sample is the source of the 2 T cell receptor beta chains below, sequenced in a study of shared clonotypes between healthy human individuals. Here immunoSEQ multiplex PCR was the method, and the copy in TCRdb shows in-frame clones only, minus some. Of about 2 million clones listed, roughly 94% are singletons. The sample taken for sequencing was naive CD4+ T cells sorted from blood. Subset reported: CD45RA+ positively selected. These receptors all stem from a man between 18 and 29 years old in good health.

The V and J genes are TRBV5-4 and TRBJ1-5; no reliable D call. Per the germline V gene, CDR1 is SGHNT and CDR2 is YYREEE (reference sequence). The CDR3 runs 13 residues. V lost 4 bases to trimming and J lost 4 bases, with 9 bases between them. CDR3 protein: CASSVDTNQPQHF. For the CDR3, the DNA is TGTGCCAGCAGCGTCGACACAAATCAGCCCCAGCATTTT.

V usage is TRBV28 and J usage is TRBJ2-3; 8 bases are shared with TRBD1. The length of the CDR3 is 17 residues. Germline CDR1 is MDHEN and CDR2 is SYDVKM. Trimming at V came to 5 bases and at J to 4 bases, leaving 14 bases not matched to a gene. In DNA form, the CDR3 reads TGTGCCAGCAGTCCTTCAGGGGCAGACAGGGGATCAGATACGCAGTATTTT. Its translation: CASSPSGADRGSDTQYF. The full variable domain, with the rest looked up from reference TRBV28 and TRBJ2-3, is DVKVTQSSRYLVKRTGEKVFLECVQDMDHENMFWYRQDPGLGLRLIYFSYDVKMKEKGDIPEGYSVSREKKERFSLILESASTNQTSMYLCASSPSGADRGSDTQYFGPGTRLTVL.